The 10 T cell receptor beta chains below come from one sample, sequenced in a study of blood T cell repertoires in COVID-19. The method was immunoSEQ multiplex PCR; TCRdb's version includes in-frame clones alone and lacks a portion of them. The table shows 240,000 or so clones, with around 89% occurring only once. Sequenced: PBMCs or T cells enriched from blood (not recorded which). The receptors here all came from a man between 35 and 55 years old who had recovered from COVID-19.

The chain recombines TRBV11-2 with TRBJ1-2; no clear D gene. The CDR3 has 13 residues. V was cut by 4 bases and J by 6 bases, with 12 bases left in between. CDR1 is SGHAT, CDR2 FQNNGV, per germline. The CDR3 protein is CASSWANQDGYTF. DNA for the CDR3: TGTGCCAGCAGCTGGGCAAATCAAGATGGCTACACCTTC.

The J gene is TRBJ1-5, the V gene TRBV19; possibly TRBD1 for D (6 bases). The CDR3 contains 14 residues. V was clipped by 7 bases and J by 1 base, with 11 bases between them. The germline V gene encodes CDR1 LNHDA and CDR2 SQIVND (reference sequence). The CDR3 DNA sequence: TGTGCCAGTAATTACAGGGCGAGCAATCAGCCCCAGCATTTT. The encoded protein is CASNYRASNQPQHF.

This rearrangement joins TRBV6-1 to TRBJ2-3; 10 bases line up with TRBD2. Germline V gene sequence: CDR1 MNHNS, CDR2 SASEGT. CDR3 length: 16 residues. The junction had 1 base not matched to a gene; V was cut back by 0 bases and J by 1 base. CDR3 nucleotide sequence: TGTGCCAGCAGTGAAGCCCTAGCGGGAGGCACAGATACGCAGTATTTT. Amino acid sequence: CASSEALAGGTDTQYF.

The chain combines TRBV6-5 with TRBJ1-4; tentative D call: TRBD1 (6 bases). Germline CDR1 MNHEY, CDR2 SVGAGI. This CDR3 contains 11 residues. V shed 10 bases and J shed 6 bases, with 9 bases lying between them. CDR3 loop: CATWGHEKLFF. The CDR3 nucleotides are TGTGCCACCTGGGGGCATGAAAAACTGTTTTTT.

This chain links TRBV6-1 with TRBJ2-1; 7 positions match TRBD2. J gave up 0 bases and V 4 bases, and 6 bases lay outside the gene matches. Germline V gene data show CDR1 as MNHNS and CDR2 as SASEGT. The CDR3 runs 16 residues. The CDR3 here is CASSAGRTSSYNEQFF. CDR3 DNA: TGTGCCAGCAGTGCTGGACGGACTAGCTCCTACAATGAGCAGTTCTTC.

J is TRBJ1-1 and V is TRBV6-5; D ambiguous. The CDR3 runs 13 residues. In germline, CDR1 is MNHEY, CDR2 SVGAGI. Trimming removed 6 bases at V and 1 base at J, with 9 bases between. The CDR3 DNA is TGTGCCAGCAGGGGCCCAGGGAACACTGAAGCTTTCTTT. Its translation is CASRGPGNTEAFF.

The chain carries TRBV5-4 and TRBJ2-1; TRBD2 agrees at 13 bases. Germline trimming cut 0 bases from V and 5 bases from J; bases unmatched to any gene: 5. The CDR3 has 17 residues. The germline CDR1 and CDR2 sequences are SGHNT and YYREEE (reference sequence). CDR3 bases: TGTGCCAGCAGCTTGGCCGGGACTAGCGGGAACAACAATGAGCAGTTCTTC. This translates into CASSLAGTSGNNNEQFF.

The chain joins TRBV24-1 to TRBJ2-5; D gene unclear. Germline V CDR1 and CDR2: KGHDR, SFDVKD. V was pared by 9 bases and J by 5 bases, with 27 bases between. There are 17 residues in the CDR3. In nucleotides, the CDR3 is TGTGCCACCCTAATACGTCCCCGGCGGCTGGCTGGGGAGACCCAGTACTTC. This encodes CATLIRPRRLAGETQYF.

The chain has TRBV27 and TRBJ2-4; tentative D call: TRBD2 (6 bases). This CDR3 is built from 14 residues. V gave up 2 bases and J gave up 6 bases, with 11 bases separating them. Looked up from germline, CDR1 is MNHEY and CDR2 is SMNVEV (reference sequence). The CDR3 loop is CASSLRGWGNIQYF. The DNA of the CDR3 is TGTGCCAGCAGTTTACGGGGGTGGGGAAACATTCAGTACTTC.

This clone was detected only a few times. The rearrangement uses TRBV5-4 and TRBJ2-7, with 11 bases aligning to TRBD2. J lost 2 bases, V lost 4 bases, and 5 bases had no gene match. The CDR3 runs to 15 residues. Germline V lookup: CDR1 SGHNT, CDR2 YYREEE (reference sequence). CDR3 bases: TGTGCCAGCAGCCCGCTAGCGGGGGGACCCTACGAGCAGTACTTC. The encoded protein is CASSPLAGGPYEQYF.